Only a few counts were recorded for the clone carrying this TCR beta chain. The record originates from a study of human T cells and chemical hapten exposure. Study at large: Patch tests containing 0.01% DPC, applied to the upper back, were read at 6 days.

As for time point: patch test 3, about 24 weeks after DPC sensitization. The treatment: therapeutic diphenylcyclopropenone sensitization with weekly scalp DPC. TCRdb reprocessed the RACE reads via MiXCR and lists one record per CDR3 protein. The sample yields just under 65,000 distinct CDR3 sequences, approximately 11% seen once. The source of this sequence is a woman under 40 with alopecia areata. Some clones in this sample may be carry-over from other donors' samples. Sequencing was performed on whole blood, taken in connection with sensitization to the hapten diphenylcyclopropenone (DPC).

The CDR3 sequence is CASSPGLLGQYYEQYF. CDR3 coding DNA: TGTGCCAGCAGCCCTGGACTCCTGGGGCAATACTACGAGCAGTACTTC. This rearrangement joins TRBV5-4 to TRBJ2-7, with D possibly being TRBD1 or TRBD2 (5 bases each). CDR3 size: 16 residues. Trimming pared 4 bases from V and 3 bases from J, leaving 20 bases between. Germline lookup yields CDR1 SGHNT and CDR2 YYREEE (reference sequence).